The 26 T cell receptor beta chains reported below all come from one sample, sequenced in a study of OX40 agonist ivuxolimab in advanced cancers. Repertoires were generated with immunoSEQ multiplex PCR, while TCRdb's copy carries only in-frame clones and drops some. The sample records about 70,000 clones, approximately 81% being singletons. Sequencing used CD4+ or CD8+ T cells sorted from blood, obtained in a trial of the OX40 agonist ivuxolimab. These receptors originate from an adult with an advanced solid tumor such as melanoma, head and neck, liver or kidney cancer.

The chain employs TRBV19 and TRBJ2-1, with TRBD2 identical over 13 bases. V was clipped by 4 bases and J by 2 bases; unmatched bases: 2. This CDR3 spans 16 amino acids. Germline V gene data show CDR1 as LNHDA and CDR2 as SQIVND (reference sequence). CDR3 in amino acids: CASSTGLAGAYNEQFF. The CDR3 nucleotides are TGTGCCAGTAGTACCGGACTAGCGGGGGCCTACAATGAGCAGTTCTTC.

The chain carries TRBV27 and TRBJ2-2, with TRBD1 identical over 7 bases. Looked up from germline, CDR1 is MNHEY and CDR2 is SMNVEV (reference sequence). The CDR3 is 13 amino acids. The ends lost 7 bases at V and 8 bases at J; junction bases unmatched: 7. The CDR3 spells CASTPTGRGELFF. For the CDR3, the DNA is TGTGCCAGCACCCCGACAGGGCGTGGGGAGCTGTTTTTT.

This clone was observed once. This chain uses TRBV7-9 with TRBJ2-3; D not resolved. The V and J ends lost 1 base and 6 bases respectively, with 8 bases between them. The germline V gene has CDR1 SEHNR and CDR2 FQNEAQ (reference sequence). There are 13 residues in the CDR3. For the CDR3, the DNA is TGTGCCAGCAGCTTAGAGGGATCCGATACGCAGTATTTT. Its translation is CASSLEGSDTQYF.

The rearrangement uses TRBV4-2 and TRBJ1-3, with D unclear. This CDR3 comprises 15 residues. The V end lost 0 bases, the J end lost 0 bases, and 6 bases lay between the germline ends. Germline assignment: CDR1 LGHNA and CDR2 YNFKEQ. The CDR3 coding sequence is TGTGCCAGCAGCCAAGAATGGGGCTCTGGAAACACCATATATTTT. As protein: CASSQEWGSGNTIYF.

The rearrangement uses TRBV15 and TRBJ1-2, with D hard to call. Trimming stripped 0 bases from V and 0 bases from J, with 11 bases between. CDR3 length: 16 amino acids. Germline assignment: CDR1 LNHNV and CDR2 YYDKDF (reference sequence). The CDR3 spells CATSRDKAATNYGYTF. The CDR3 region has the DNA TGTGCCACCAGCAGAGATAAGGCAGCTACTAACTATGGCTACACCTTC. Complete variable domain (other parts from reference TRBV15 and TRBJ1-2): DAMVIQNPRYQVTQFGKPVTLSCSQTLNHNVMYWYQQKSSQAPKLLFHYYDKDFNNEADTPDNFQSRRPNTSFCFLDIRSPGLGDTAMYLCATSRDKAATNYGYTFGSGTRLTVV.

The V call is TRBV11-3, the J call TRBJ2-1, with D perhaps matching TRBD2 (6 bases). The length of the CDR3 is 16 residues. Between the trimmed V and J ends, which lost 0 bases and 5 bases, there was a span of 14 bases. Germline CDR1 is SGHNT and CDR2 is YENEEA. CDR3 sequence reads: CASSLDLRGNHNEQFF. CDR3 DNA sequence: TGTGCCAGCAGCTTAGATTTGCGGGGAAATCACAATGAGCAGTTCTTC.

The chain is built from TRBV4-2 and TRBJ1-2; D remains ambiguous. CDR3 size: 15 residues. Germline CDR1 LGHNA, CDR2 YNFKEQ. V was trimmed by 5 bases and J by 7 bases, leaving 20 bases between them. CDR3 in DNA: TGTGCCAGCAGCATTCCCGGGTCTCTCCTTGGTGGCTACACCTTC. This sequence encodes CASSIPGSLLGGYTF.

V and J are TRBV7-2 and TRBJ2-1, with D perhaps matching TRBD2 (5 bases). CDR1 SGHTA and CDR2 FQGNSA come from the germline V gene. V lost 1 base and J lost 6, with 16 bases in between. CDR3 size: 16 residues. The CDR3 coding sequence is TGTGCCAGCAGCTTAGACGGACTTGCCCGTGTCAATGAGCAGTTCTTC. Its protein product is CASSLDGLARVNEQFF.

This clone showed up many times. This chain's CDR3 is CATSRVRMRGSGDQRPNYGYTF. CDR3 sequence (DNA): TGTGCCACCAGCAGAGTGAGGATGAGGGGCTCGGGCGATCAGCGGCCTAACTATGGCTACACCTTC. This chain joins TRBV15 and TRBJ1-2; possible D gene TRBD1, 5 bases. This CDR3 contains 22 residues. Germline values: CDR1 LNHNV, CDR2 YYDKDF (reference sequence). Trimming shortened V by 1 base and J by 0 bases, and 30 bases separated the two germline ends.

The V and J genes are TRBV19 and TRBJ2-1, with D possibly TRBD1 on 6 matching bases. Germline V gene data show CDR1 as LNHDA and CDR2 as SQIVND (reference sequence). Trimming took off 3 bases at V and 5 bases at J, with 14 bases between the two ends. CDR3 length: 15 residues. As DNA, the CDR3 is TGTGCCAGTAGTATGTGGACAGCCTGGAACAATGAGCAGTTCTTC. Residues: CASSMWTAWNNEQFF.

The chain recombines TRBV9 with TRBJ2-1; TRBD2 matches 8 bases. Looked up from germline, CDR1 is SGDLS and CDR2 is YYNGEE. The CDR3 consists of 15 residues. V was pared by 3 bases and J by 4 bases, with 6 bases of the junction left unmatched. CDR3 in DNA: TGTGCCAGCAGCGAGCCGGGACTAGAGTACAATGAGCAGTTCTTC. Its protein product is CASSEPGLEYNEQFF.

The V call is TRBV27, the J call TRBJ2-7; TRBD1 matches at 8 bases. Germline CDR1 MNHEY, CDR2 SMNVEV (reference sequence). This CDR3 is built from 16 residues. J lost 6 bases, V lost 0 bases, and 10 bases had no gene match. The CDR3 here is CASSLSDGSGGSEQYF. CDR3 bases: TGTGCCAGCAGTTTATCCGATGGGTCAGGGGGCAGCGAGCAGTACTTC.

This chain links TRBV2 with TRBJ2-3, with D perhaps TRBD1 or TRBD2 (5 bases each). The length of the CDR3 is 14 residues. The ends were cut back, 6 bases at V and 5 bases at J, with 15 bases in the middle. CDR1 and CDR2 from the germline V gene are SNHLY and FYNNEI. The CDR3: CASRVDGALDTQYF. The CDR3 DNA is TGTGCCAGCAGGGTCGACGGGGCCCTAGATACGCAGTATTTT. The full variable domain, in which reference TRBV2 and TRBJ2-3 provide the parts outside the CDR3, is EPEVTQTPSHQVTQMGQEVILRCVPISNHLYFYWYRQILGQKVEFLVSFYNNEISEKSEIFDDQFSVERPDGSNFTLKIRSTKLEDSAMYFCASRVDGALDTQYFGPGTRLTVL.

This sequence joins TRBV11-2 and TRBJ2-1, with D possibly matching TRBD2 (5 bases). V gave up 5 bases and J gave up 3 bases, with 20 bases separating them. The CDR3 is made up of 17 amino acids. Germline V lookup: CDR1 SGHAT, CDR2 FQNNGV. The CDR3 spells CASSRSAGRGDYNEQFF. Here the CDR3 DNA reads TGTGCCAGCAGCCGCTCCGCCGGTCGGGGTGACTACAATGAGCAGTTCTTC.

As concerns this clone: The junction departs from germline at one end; a sequencing error may be responsible. This chain joins TRBV7-7 and TRBJ2-1, with no clear D. CDR1 and CDR2 from the germline V gene are SSHAT and FNYEAQ (reference sequence). This CDR3 region has 13 residues. Here the CDR3 DNA reads TGTGCTAGCAGCTTAGCTGGGGAAGATGAGCAGTTCTTC. Its protein product is CASSLAGEDEQFF.

J is TRBJ2-7 and V is TRBV2; no clear D. The CDR3 length is 11 residues. V was pared by 4 bases and J by 5 bases, with 6 bases between. Germline-derived CDR1 and CDR2 are SNHLY and FYNNEI. The DNA of the CDR3 is TGTGCCAGCAGTGGCTTTAACGAGCAGTACTTC. Its translation: CASSGFNEQYF. The entire variable domain, with the rest obtained from reference TRBV2 and TRBJ2-7, is as follows: EPEVTQTPSHQVTQMGQEVILRCVPISNHLYFYWYRQILGQKVEFLVSFYNNEISEKSEIFDDQFSVERPDGSNFTLKIRSTKLEDSAMYFCASSGFNEQYFGPGTRLTVT.

This sequence joins TRBV7-9 and TRBJ1-2, with D unresolved. Trimming pared 3 bases from V and 4 bases from J, leaving 9 bases between. Germline assignment: CDR1 SEHNR and CDR2 FQNEAQ (reference sequence). This CDR3 has 13 amino acids. The CDR3 region has the DNA TGTGCCAGCAGCTTCCCAGGCGGCTATGGCTACACCTTC. Translated: CASSFPGGYGYTF.

This clone was picked up a small number of times. This chain uses TRBV5-6 with TRBJ1-4; no reliable D call. V gave up 3 bases and J gave up 7 bases, with 13 bases separating them. The CDR3 loop spans 14 amino acids. In germline, CDR1 is SGHDT, CDR2 YYEEEE. DNA of the CDR3: TGTGCCAGCAGCTCGGGTCCAGGTAGTGAAAAACTGTTTTTT. Protein sequence: CASSSGPGSEKLFF.

The chain employs TRBV7-3 and TRBJ1-3, with a weak D call TRBD1 (6 bases). The CDR3 runs to 15 residues. Trimming removed 5 bases from V and 0 bases from J, with 11 bases in between. CDR1 is SGHTA, CDR2 FQGTGA, per germline. CDR3 sequence: CASSPLGGSGNTIYF. CDR3 nucleotides: TGTGCCAGCAGCCCTTTAGGGGGCTCTGGAAACACCATATATTTT.

A single count supports this clone. The chain carries TRBV5-8 and TRBJ1-1, with 8 bases fitting TRBD1. The length of the CDR3 is 15 residues. Germline V gene lookup returns CDR1 SGHTS and CDR2 YDEGEE. Losses at the gene ends were 5 bases for V and 1 base for J; bases not matched to a gene: 7. The CDR3 DNA sequence: TGTGCCAGCAGTTTGAGACAGGGGCAGAACACTGAAGCTTTCTTT. This gives the protein CASSLRQGQNTEAFF.

The V gene is TRBV19, the J gene TRBJ2-1; D possibly corresponds to TRBD2 (7 bases). V lost 4 bases and J 2 bases, leaving 9 bases between the germline ends. CDR1 LNHDA and CDR2 SQIVND come from the germline V gene (reference sequence). The CDR3 covers 14 residues. CDR3 DNA sequence: TGTGCCAGTAGTAGCGGGGGCCCCTACAATGAGCAGTTCTTC. It encodes CASSSGGPYNEQFF.

This clone has a handful of counts. The rearrangement links TRBV5-1 to TRBJ1-2; the match to TRBD1 covers 10 bases. V lost 0 bases and J lost 5; bases outside the gene matches: 10. Germline V CDR1 and CDR2: SGHRS, YFSETQ. This CDR3 contains 17 residues. CDR3 sequence (DNA): TGCGCCAGCAGCTTGGGGAGACAGGGGGCAGCGTGGTATGGCTACACCTTC. The encoded protein is CASSLGRQGAAWYGYTF.

The rearrangement uses TRBV29-1 and TRBJ1-2, with D perhaps matching TRBD1 (5 bases). Trimming took off 8 bases at V and 4 bases at J, with 14 bases between the two ends. There are 12 residues in the CDR3. Germline V gene data show CDR1 as SQVTM and CDR2 as ANQGSEA. As DNA, the CDR3 is TGCAGCTGTGCAGGGTTGGGCTATGGCTACACCTTC. Translation: CSCAGLGYGYTF.

The CDR3 spells CASSFSSGRAPFF. The CDR3 DNA reads as TGTGCCAGCAGCTTCTCGAGCGGGAGGGCCCCGTTCTTC. V gene TRBV7-3 combines with J gene TRBJ2-1; 10 bases align to TRBD2. V shed 3 bases, J shed 15 bases, and the junction held 8 bases outside the gene matches. CDR1 is SGHTA and CDR2 is FQGTGA in the germline V gene. The CDR3 extends over 13 amino acids.

The rearrangement links TRBV19 to TRBJ1-6; D is undetermined. Germline V gives CDR1 LNHDA, CDR2 SQIVND (reference sequence). V gave up 0 bases and J gave up 10 bases, with 16 bases separating them. The CDR3 is 16 residues long. The CDR3 nucleotides read TGTGCCAGTAGTATAGAAGCTCGGGGTCTCGGATCACCCCTCCACTTT. It encodes CASSIEARGLGSPLHF. Looking up the rest from reference TRBV19 and TRBJ1-6 gives the full variable domain: DGGITQSPKYLFRKEGQNVTLSCEQNLNHDAMYWYRQDPGQGLRLIYYSQIVNDFQKGDIAEGYSVSREKKESFPLTVTSAQKNPTAFYLCASSIEARGLGSPLHFGNGTRLTVT.

This chain links TRBV6-4 with TRBJ2-1; 10 bases are a match to TRBD2. Germline loops: CDR1 MRHNA, CDR2 SNTAGT. The CDR3 sequence is 16 residues long. Trimming removed 2 bases from V and 10 bases from J; junction bases left unmatched: 11. CDR3 residues: CASSDGTSGVVEEQFF. CDR3 nucleotide sequence: TGTGCCAGCAGTGACGGAACTAGCGGGGTGGTTGAGGAGCAGTTCTTC.